This T cell receptor beta chain originates from a study of T cells after yellow fever vaccination. The table lists this clonotype with a few counts. TCRdb processed the 5' RACE reads anew with MiXCR; each CDR3 protein has one entry. The table shows 500,000 to 650,000 distinct CDR3 sequences, with about 14% occurring only once. The CDR3 has 15 amino acids. Germline V gene lookup returns CDR1 SGHTA and CDR2 FQGNSA. Germline trimming cut 2 bases from V and 10 bases from J; bases unmatched to any gene: 6. The chain recombines TRBV7-2 with TRBJ2-1; 12 positions match TRBD2. The receptor's source is a man aged 25 to 40 who received the YFV17D yellow fever vaccine. The starting material was PBMCs, obtained on the day of the yellow fever booster vaccination. CDR3 sequence (DNA): TGTGCCAGCAGCTTACTAGCGGGAGGGCCCTGGGAGCAGTTCTTC. Its protein product is CASSLLAGGPWEQFF.